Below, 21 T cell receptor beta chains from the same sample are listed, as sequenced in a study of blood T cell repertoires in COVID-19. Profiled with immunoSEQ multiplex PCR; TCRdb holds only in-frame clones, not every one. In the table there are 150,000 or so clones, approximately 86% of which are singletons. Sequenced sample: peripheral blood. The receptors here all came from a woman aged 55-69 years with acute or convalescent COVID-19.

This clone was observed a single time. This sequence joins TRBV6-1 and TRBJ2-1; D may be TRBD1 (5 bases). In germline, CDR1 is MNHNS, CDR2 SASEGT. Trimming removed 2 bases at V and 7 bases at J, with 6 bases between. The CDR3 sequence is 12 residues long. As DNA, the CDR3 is TGTGCCAGCAGTGAAAGGGGTAATGAGCAGTTCTTC. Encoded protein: CASSERGNEQFF.

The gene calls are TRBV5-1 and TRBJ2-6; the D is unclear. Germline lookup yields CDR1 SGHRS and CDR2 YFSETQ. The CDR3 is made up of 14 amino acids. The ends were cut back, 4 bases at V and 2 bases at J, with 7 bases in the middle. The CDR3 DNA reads TGCGCCAGCAGCCCTAATCCTGGGGCCAACGTCCTGACTTTC. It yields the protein CASSPNPGANVLTF. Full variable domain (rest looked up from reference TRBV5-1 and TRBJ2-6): KAGVTQTPRYLIKTRGQQVTLSCSPISGHRSVSWYQQTPGQGLQFLFEYFSETQRNKGNFPGRFSGRQFSNSRSEMNVSTLELGDSALYLCASSPNPGANVLTFGAGSRLTVL.

CDR3 amino acids: CASSLTVGSLPESALYEQYF. The CDR3 coding sequence is TGTGCCAGCAGCTTAACTGTGGGCAGCCTACCAGAATCGGCGCTATACGAGCAGTACTTC. The J gene is TRBJ2-7, the V gene TRBV13; D unresolved. Deletions cut 2 bases from V and 4 bases from J, with 30 bases between. CDR3 size: 20 residues. CDR1 and CDR2 from the germline V gene are PRHDT and FYEKMQ (reference sequence).

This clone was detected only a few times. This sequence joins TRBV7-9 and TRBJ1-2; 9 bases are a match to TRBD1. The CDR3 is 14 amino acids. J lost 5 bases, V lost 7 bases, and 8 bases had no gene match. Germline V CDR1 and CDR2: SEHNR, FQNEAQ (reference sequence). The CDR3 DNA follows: TGTGCCAGCATTCCCGTGACAGGGGGGTATGGCTACACCTTC. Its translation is CASIPVTGGYGYTF.

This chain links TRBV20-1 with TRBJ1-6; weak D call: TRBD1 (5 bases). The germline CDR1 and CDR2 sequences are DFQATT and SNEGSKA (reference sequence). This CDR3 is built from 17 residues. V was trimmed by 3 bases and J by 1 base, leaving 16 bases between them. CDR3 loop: CSASYGGEDSYNSPLHF. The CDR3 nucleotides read TGCAGTGCTAGTTATGGGGGGGAAGATTCCTATAATTCACCCCTCCACTTT.

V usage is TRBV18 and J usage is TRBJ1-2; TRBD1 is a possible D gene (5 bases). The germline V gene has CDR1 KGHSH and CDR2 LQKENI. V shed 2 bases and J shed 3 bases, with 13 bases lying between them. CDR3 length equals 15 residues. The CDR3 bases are TGTGCCAGCTCACCAGCCTTGGACATACACTATGGCTACACCTTC. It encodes CASSPALDIHYGYTF.

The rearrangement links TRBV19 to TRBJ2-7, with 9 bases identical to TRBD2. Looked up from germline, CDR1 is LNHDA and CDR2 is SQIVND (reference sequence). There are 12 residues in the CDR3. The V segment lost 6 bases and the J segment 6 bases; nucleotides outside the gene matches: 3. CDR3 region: CASRQTSGEQYF. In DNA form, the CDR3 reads TGTGCCAGTAGACAGACTAGCGGCGAGCAGTACTTC.

CDR3 protein: CASSDMRGKSTGELFF. The CDR3 region has the DNA TGTGCCAGCAGTGATATGCGGGGGAAATCCACCGGGGAGCTGTTTTTT. The chain has TRBV2 and TRBJ2-2, with 7 nucleotides matching TRBD2. The V segment lost 3 bases and the J segment 4 bases; nucleotides outside the gene matches: 8. Germline V gene data show CDR1 as SNHLY and CDR2 as FYNNEI. The CDR3 loop spans 16 amino acids.

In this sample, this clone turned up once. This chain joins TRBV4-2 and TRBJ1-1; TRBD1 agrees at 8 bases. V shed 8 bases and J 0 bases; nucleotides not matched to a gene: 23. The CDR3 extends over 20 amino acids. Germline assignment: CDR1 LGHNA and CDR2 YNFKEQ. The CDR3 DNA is TGTGCCAGCCGATCCAGACGATTTGGACAGGGACGGTGGATGAACACTGAAGCTTTCTTT. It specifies CASRSRRFGQGRWMNTEAFF.

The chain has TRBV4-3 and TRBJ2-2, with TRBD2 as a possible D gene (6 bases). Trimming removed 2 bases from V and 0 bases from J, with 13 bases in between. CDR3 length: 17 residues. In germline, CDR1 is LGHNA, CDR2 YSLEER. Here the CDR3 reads CASSQFGGDANTGELFF. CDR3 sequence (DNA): TGCGCCAGCAGCCAATTCGGCGGGGACGCGAACACCGGGGAGCTGTTTTTT.

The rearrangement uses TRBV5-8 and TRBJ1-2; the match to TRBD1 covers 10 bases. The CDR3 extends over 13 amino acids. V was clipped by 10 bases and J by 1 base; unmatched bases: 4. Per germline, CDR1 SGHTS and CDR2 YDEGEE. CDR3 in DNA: TGTGCCTGCCGGGACAGGGGTAACTATGGCTACACCTTC. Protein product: CACRDRGNYGYTF.

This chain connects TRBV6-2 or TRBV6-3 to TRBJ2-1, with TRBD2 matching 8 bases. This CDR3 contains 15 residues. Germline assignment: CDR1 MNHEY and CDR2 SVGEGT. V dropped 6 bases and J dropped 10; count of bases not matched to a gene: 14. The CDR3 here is CASSRTGAGAREQFF. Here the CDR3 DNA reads TGTGCCAGCAGCCGGACCGGAGCGGGGGCGAGAGAGCAGTTCTTC.

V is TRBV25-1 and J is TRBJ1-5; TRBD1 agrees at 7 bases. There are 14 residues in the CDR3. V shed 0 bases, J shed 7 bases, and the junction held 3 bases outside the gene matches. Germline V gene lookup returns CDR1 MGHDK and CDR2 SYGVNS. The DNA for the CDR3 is TGTGCCAGCAGTGAATATACAGGGGAACAGCCCCAGCATTTT. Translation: CASSEYTGEQPQHF.

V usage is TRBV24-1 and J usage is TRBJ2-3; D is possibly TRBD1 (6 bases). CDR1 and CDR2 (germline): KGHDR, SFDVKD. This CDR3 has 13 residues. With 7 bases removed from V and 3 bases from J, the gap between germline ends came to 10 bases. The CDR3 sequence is CATSGQLTDTQYF. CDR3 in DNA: TGTGCCACCAGCGGACAGCTAACAGATACGCAGTATTTT.

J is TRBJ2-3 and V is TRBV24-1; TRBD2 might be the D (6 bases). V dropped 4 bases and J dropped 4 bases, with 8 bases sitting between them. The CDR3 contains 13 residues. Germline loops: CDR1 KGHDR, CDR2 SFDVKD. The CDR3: CATSERLADTQYF. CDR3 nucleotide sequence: TGTGCCACCAGTGAAAGACTAGCAGATACGCAGTATTTT.

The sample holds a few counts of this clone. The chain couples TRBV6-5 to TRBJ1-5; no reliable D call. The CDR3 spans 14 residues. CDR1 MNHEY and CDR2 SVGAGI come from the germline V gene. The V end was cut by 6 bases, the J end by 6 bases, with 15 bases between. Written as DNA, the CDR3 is TGTGCCAGCAGAGCCCCTGACATAACTCAGCCCCAGCATTTT. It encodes CASRAPDITQPQHF.

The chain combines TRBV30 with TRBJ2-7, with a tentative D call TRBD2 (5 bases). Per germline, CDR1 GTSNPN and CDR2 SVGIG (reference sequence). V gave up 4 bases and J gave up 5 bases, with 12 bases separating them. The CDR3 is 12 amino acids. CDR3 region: CAWNHGENEQYF. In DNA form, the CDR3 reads TGTGCCTGGAACCACGGGGAGAACGAGCAGTACTTC.

CDR3 nucleotide sequence: TGTGCCAGCTCACCACCCGGGACAGGGAGCGAAAAACTGTTTTTT. Protein: CASSPPGTGSEKLFF. The V call is TRBV18, the J call TRBJ1-4; 9 bases map to TRBD1. Germline V gene data show CDR1 as KGHSH and CDR2 as LQKENI. CDR3 length: 15 residues. Losses at the gene ends were 0 bases for V and 8 bases for J; bases not matched to a gene: 4. Full variable domain (outside the CDR3, taken from reference TRBV18 and TRBJ1-4): NAGVMQNPRHLVRRRGQEARLRCSPMKGHSHVYWYRQLPEEGLKFMVYLQKENIIDESGMPKERFSAEFPKEGPSILRIQQVVRGDSAAYFCASSPPGTGSEKLFFGSGTQLSVL.

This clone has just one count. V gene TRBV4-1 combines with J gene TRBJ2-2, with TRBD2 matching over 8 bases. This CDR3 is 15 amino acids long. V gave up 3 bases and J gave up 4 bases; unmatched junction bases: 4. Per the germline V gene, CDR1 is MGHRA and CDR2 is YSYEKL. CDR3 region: CASSHGTRRTGELFF. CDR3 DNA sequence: TGCGCCAGCAGCCACGGGACTAGACGCACCGGGGAGCTGTTTTTT.

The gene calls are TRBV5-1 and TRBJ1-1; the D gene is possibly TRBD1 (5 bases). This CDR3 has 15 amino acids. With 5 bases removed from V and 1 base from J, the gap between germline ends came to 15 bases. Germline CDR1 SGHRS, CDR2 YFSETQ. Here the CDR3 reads CASRGWGVTNTEAFF. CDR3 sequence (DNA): TGCGCCAGCAGGGGCTGGGGGGTCACGAACACTGAAGCTTTCTTT.

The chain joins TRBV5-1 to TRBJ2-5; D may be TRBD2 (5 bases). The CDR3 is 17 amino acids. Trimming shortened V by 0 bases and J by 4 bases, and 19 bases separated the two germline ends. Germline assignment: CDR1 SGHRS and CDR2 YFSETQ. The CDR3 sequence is CASSLGDYPQVGETQYF. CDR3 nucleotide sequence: TGCGCCAGCAGCTTGGGAGACTACCCCCAGGTAGGAGAGACCCAGTACTTC. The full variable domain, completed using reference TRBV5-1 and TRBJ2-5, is KAGVTQTPRYLIKTRGQQVTLSCSPISGHRSVSWYQQTPGQGLQFLFEYFSETQRNKGNFPGRFSGRQFSNSRSEMNVSTLELGDSALYLCASSLGDYPQVGETQYFGPGTRLLVL.